The clone carrying this TCR beta chain appeared a few times. The antigen is unknown. This sample was taken from a study of blood T cells in healthy people across ages. Russia was home to the donors, healthy Caucasian individuals aged 6 to 90. For the second PCR, which ran for roughly 6 to 12 cycles, a sample-barcoded 5' primer and a J-beta primer mix were used. TCRdb redid the calling of the 5' RACE reads with MiXCR, one entry per CDR3 protein. The table has 1.5 million to 2 million distinct CDR3 sequences, about 35% seen once. This CDR3 has 13 amino acids. In germline, CDR1 is DFQATT, CDR2 SNEGSKA (reference sequence). General study results and limits: Those diversity estimates obtained from one million T cells were thought to be underestimates. Conclusively comparing naive with antigen-experienced cells was impossible with unsorted PBMCs.

The chain employs TRBV20-1 and TRBJ2-5; 12 nucleotides line up with TRBD2. The J call could be wrong; TRBJ2-7 is a better fit for the DNA end. Input material: blood. This sequence originates from a woman in her 30s in good health. CDR3 sequence (DNA): TGCAGTGCTAGGACTAGCGGGGGTTACGAGCAGTACTTC. Its translation: CSARTSGGYEQYF.